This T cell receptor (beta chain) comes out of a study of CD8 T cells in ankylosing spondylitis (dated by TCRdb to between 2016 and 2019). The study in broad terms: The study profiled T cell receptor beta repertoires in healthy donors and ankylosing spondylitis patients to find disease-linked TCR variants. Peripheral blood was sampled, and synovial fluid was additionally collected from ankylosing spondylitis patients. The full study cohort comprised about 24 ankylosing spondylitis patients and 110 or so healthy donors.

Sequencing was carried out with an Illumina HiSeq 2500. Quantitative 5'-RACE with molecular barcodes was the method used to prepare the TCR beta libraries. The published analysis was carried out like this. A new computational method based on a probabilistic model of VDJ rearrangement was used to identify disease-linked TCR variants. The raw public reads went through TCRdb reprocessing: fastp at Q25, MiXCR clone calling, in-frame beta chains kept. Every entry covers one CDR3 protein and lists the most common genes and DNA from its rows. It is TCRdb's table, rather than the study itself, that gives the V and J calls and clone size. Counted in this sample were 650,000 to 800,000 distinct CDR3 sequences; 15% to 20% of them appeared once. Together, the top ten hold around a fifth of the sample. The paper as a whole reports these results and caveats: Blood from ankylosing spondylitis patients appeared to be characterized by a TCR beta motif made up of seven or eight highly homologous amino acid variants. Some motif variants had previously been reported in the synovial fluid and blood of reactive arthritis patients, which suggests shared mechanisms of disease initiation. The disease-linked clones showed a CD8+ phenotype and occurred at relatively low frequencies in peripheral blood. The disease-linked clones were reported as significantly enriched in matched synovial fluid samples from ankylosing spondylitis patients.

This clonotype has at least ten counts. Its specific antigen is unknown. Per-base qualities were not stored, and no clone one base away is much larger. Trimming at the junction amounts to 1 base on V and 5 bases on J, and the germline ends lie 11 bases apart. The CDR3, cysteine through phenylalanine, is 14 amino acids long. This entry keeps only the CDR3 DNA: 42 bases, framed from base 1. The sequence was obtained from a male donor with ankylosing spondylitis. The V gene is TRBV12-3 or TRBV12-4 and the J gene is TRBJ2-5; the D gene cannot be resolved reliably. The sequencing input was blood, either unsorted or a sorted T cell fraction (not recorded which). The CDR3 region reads CASSLDVTGETQYF. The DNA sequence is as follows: TGTGCCAGCAGTTTAGATGTTACTGGGGAGACCCAGTACTTC.